This T cell receptor beta chain was retrieved from a study of T cells after posttransplantation cyclophosphamide. Regarding the study as a whole: Donor-recipient repertoire similarity was low at 1-2 months, rising over year one. Recipient CMV seropositivity and CMV reactivation strongly tracked TRB clonality. Blood and skin or GI T cell repertoires showed limited TRB overlap.

The related graft donor's blood sample was taken on the day of bone marrow donation. CDR3 length equals 17 residues. Germline lookup yields CDR1 LNHNV and CDR2 YYDKDF (reference sequence). With V trimmed by 0 bases and J by 5 bases, 5 bases remained unmatched. Using immunoSEQ multiplex PCR, the repertoire was profiled, and TCRdb retains in-frame clones only, with some absent. The sample lists about 52,000 clones; approximately 94% were seen once. Comment on this clone: No antigen is known for it.

The sequenced sample consisted of PBMCs. The sequence derives from a woman in her 30s in good health and a related stem cell transplant donor. The chain employs TRBV15 and TRBJ2-7; 15 positions agree with TRBD2. Here the CDR3 reads CATSRDRRTSGGDEQYF. CDR3 in DNA: TGTGCCACCAGCAGAGATCGGCGGACTAGCGGGGGGGACGAGCAGTACTTC.